Included here is one TCR beta chain sequence, with context. The data derive from a study of cytomegalovirus exposure and HLA in healthy donors. The CDR3 covers 14 residues. The J segment lost 0 bases and the V segment lost 6 bases, leaving 4 bases of the junction unmatched. The V gene's germline CDR1 is MDHEN and CDR2 SYDVKM. This PCR relied on a set of 60 Vbeta primers and 13 Jbeta primers. TCRdb keeps only in-frame clones here, not all; method: immunoSEQ multiplex PCR. This table has roughly 150,000 clones, roughly 77% appearing once. This TCR was recovered from a man between 18 and 35 years old in good health and CMV-seropositive. Sequenced sample: PBMCs. The chain uses TRBV28 and TRBJ1-1, with 7 bases identical to TRBD1. The CDR3 region has the DNA TGTGCCAGCAGGGCGACAGGGTTGAACACTGAAGCTTTCTTT. This codes for CASRATGLNTEAFF. Complete variable domain (other parts from reference TRBV28 and TRBJ1-1): DVKVTQSSRYLVKRTGEKVFLECVQDMDHENMFWYRQDPGLGLRLIYFSYDVKMKEKGDIPEGYSVSREKKERFSLILESASTNQTSMYLCASRATGLNTEAFFGQGTRLTVV.